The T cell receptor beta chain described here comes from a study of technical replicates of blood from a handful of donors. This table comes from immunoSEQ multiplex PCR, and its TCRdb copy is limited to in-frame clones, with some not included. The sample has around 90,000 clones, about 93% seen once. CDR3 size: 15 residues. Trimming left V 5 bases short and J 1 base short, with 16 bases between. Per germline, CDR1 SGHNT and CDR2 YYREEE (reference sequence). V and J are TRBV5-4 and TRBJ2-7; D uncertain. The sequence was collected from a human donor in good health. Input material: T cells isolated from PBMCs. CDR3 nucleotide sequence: TGTGCCAGCAGTAATCCCCTGAACGCGTCCTACGAGCAGTACTTC. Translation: CASSNPLNASYEQYF.